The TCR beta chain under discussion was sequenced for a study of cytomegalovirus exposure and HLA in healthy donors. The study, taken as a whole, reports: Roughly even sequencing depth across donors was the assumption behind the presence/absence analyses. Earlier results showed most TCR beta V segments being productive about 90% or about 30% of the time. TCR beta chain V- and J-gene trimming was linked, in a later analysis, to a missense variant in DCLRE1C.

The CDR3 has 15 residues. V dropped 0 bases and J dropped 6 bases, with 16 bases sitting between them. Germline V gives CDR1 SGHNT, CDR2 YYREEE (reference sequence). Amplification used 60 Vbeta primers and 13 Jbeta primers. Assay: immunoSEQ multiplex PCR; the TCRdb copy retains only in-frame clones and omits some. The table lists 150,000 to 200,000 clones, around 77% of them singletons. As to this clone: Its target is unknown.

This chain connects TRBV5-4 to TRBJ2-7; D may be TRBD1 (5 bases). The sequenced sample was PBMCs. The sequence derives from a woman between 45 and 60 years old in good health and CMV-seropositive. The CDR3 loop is CASSLGPGKGLEQYF. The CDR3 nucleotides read TGTGCCAGCAGCTTGGGGCCAGGGAAGGGTCTCGAGCAGTACTTC.